The present entry profiles one TCR beta chain with its context. The specificity of this receptor is unknown. Nothing much larger sits one base from this clone, and base qualities are not available. To prepare the library, RT-PCR was applied. The listed sequencing device is Illumina HiSeq 2500. TCRdb reprocessing: public reads trimmed at Q25 with fastp, clones called with MiXCR, in-frame beta chains kept. Identical CDR3 protein sequences are pooled into one entry, listed with their most common genes and DNA. This sample comprises over 2,500 distinct CDR3 sequences, roughly 87% of them detected only once. The ten largest clones take up 2% to 2.5% of the sample. This record comes from a study of yellow fever vaccine responses in identical twins (dated by TCRdb to 2017 to 2018). Background for the entire study: The study precisely tracked vaccine-responding T cell clones in identical twins.

Findings and caveats that apply to the study as a whole: The authors reported that the T cell response to vaccination in identical twins appeared partly convergent and partly personalized.

The receptor was isolated from a woman between 18 and 29 years old who received the yellow fever vaccine. Donor details come from another sample of the same person, matched by shared clones. The sample was T cells from blood (PBMCs), unsorted or a sorted subset (not recorded which), taken before or after yellow fever vaccination (not recorded which).

The CDR3 corresponds to CSATYPTGSYEQYF. The sequenced DNA: TGCAGTGCTACTTACCCCACAGGCTCCTACGAGCAGTACTTC. The rearranged chain carries TRBV20-1 and TRBJ2-7; 5 matching bases give a weak D call of TRBD1. From cysteine to phenylalanine, the CDR3 is 14 amino acids long. Only the CDR3 part of the read is kept: 42 bases, read in frame from the first base. Per the germline V gene (reference sequence), DFQATT is the CDR1 and SNEGSKA is the CDR2. Cut back by 4 bases and 0 bases, the V and J ends lie 13 bases apart.